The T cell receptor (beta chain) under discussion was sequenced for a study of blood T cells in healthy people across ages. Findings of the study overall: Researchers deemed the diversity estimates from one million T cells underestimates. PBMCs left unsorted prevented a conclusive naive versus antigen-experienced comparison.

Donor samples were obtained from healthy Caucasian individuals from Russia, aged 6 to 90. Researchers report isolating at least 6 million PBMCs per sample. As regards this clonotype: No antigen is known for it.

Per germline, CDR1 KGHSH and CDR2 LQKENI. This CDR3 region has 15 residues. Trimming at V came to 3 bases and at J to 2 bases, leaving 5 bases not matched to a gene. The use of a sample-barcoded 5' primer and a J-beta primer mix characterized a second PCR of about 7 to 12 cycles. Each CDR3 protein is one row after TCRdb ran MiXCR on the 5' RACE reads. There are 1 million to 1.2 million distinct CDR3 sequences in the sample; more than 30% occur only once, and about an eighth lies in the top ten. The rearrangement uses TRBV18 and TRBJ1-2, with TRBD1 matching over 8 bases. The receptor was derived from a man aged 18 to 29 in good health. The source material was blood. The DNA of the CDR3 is TGTGCCAGCTCACCTAGTGGGACAGGCAACTATGGCTACACCTTC. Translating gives CASSPSGTGNYGYTF.